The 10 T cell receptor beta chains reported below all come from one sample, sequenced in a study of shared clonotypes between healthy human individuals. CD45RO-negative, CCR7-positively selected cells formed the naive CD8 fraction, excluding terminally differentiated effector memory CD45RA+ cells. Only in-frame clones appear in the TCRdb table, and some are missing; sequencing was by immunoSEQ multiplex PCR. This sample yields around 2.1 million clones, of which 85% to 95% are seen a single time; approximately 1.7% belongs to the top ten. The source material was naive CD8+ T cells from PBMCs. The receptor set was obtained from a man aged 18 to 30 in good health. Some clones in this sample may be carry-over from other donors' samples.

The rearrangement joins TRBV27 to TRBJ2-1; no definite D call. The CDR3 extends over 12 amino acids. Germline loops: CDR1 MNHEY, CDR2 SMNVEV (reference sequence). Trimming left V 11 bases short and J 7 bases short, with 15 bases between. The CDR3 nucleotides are TGTGCCCCCTCAAAGAGTGGGAATGAGCAGTTCTTC. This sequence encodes CAPSKSGNEQFF.

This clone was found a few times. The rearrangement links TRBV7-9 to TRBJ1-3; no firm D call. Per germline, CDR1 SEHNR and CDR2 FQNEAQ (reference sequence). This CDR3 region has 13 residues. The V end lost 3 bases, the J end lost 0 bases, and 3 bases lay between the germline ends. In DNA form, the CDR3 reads TGTGCCAGCAGCTTGAGCTCTGGAAACACCATATATTTT. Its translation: CASSLSSGNTIYF.

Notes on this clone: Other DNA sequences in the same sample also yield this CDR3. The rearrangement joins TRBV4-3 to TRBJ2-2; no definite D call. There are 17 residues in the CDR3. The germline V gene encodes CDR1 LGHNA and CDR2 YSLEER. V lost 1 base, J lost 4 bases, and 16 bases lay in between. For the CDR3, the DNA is TGCGCCAGCAGCCAAGGGCCATCGAGCGAGTCCACCGGGGAGCTGTTTTTT. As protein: CASSQGPSSESTGELFF.

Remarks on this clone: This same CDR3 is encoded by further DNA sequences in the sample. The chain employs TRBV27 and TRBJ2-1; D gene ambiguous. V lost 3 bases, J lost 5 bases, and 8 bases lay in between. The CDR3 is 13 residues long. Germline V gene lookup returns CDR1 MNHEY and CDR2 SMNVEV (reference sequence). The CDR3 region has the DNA TGTGCCAGCAGTTTTGGACCGCACAATGAGCAGTTCTTC. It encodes CASSFGPHNEQFF.

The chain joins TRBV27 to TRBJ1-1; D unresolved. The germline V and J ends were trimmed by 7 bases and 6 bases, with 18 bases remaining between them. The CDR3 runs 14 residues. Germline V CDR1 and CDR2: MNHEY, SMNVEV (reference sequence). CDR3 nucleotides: TGTGCCAGCACCCCCTACAGCGGCGGGGCTGAAGCTTTCTTT. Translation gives CASTPYSGGAEAFF.

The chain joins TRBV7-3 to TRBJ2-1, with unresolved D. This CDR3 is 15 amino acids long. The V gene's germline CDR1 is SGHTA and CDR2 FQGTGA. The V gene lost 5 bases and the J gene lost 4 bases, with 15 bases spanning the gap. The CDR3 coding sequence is TGTGCCAGCAGCCCGGACGGAGTGACTTACAATGAGCAGTTCTTC. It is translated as CASSPDGVTYNEQFF.

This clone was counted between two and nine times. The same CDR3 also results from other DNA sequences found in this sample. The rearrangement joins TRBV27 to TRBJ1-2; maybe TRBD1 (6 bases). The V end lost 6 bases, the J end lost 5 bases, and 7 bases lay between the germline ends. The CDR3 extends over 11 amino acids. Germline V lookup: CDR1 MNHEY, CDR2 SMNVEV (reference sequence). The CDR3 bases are TGTGCCAGCAGAGGGGGTTATGGCTACACCTTC. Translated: CASRGGYGYTF.

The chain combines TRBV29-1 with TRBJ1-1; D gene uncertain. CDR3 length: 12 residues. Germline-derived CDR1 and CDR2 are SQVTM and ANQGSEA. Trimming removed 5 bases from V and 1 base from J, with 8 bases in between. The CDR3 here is CSVCLPNTEAFF. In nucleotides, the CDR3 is TGCAGCGTTTGTCTCCCGAACACTGAAGCTTTCTTT. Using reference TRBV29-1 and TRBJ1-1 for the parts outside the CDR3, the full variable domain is SAVISQKPSRDICQRGTSLTIQCQVDSQVTMMFWYRQQPGQSLTLIATANQGSEATYESGFVIDKFPISRPNLTFSTLTVSNMSPEDSSIYLCSVCLPNTEAFFGQGTRLTVV.

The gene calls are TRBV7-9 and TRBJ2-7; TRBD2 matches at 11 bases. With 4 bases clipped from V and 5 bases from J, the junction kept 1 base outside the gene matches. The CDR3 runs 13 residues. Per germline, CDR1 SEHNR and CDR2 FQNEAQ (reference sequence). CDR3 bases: TGTGCCAGCAGCTCGGGACTAGCGGACGAGCAGTACTTC. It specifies CASSSGLADEQYF.

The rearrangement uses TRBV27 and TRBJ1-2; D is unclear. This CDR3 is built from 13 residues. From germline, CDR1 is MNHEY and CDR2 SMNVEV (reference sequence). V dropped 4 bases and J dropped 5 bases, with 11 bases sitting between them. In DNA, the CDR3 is TGTGCCAGCAGTTCTCTCATCGGGTATGGCTACACCTTC. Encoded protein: CASSSLIGYGYTF.